A selection of T cell receptor beta chains follows, all from one sample in a study of identical twins. TCRdb fed the 5' RACE reads into MiXCR, producing one record per CDR3 protein. This sample has 750,000 to 950,000 distinct CDR3 sequences, with over 9% found just once. The data were also submitted as part of a second study, on yellow fever vaccine responses in identical twins.

The sequenced sample was PBMCs. These receptors originate from a woman aged 18 to 35 in good health. Each CDR3 is given with its conserved first and last residue. The D gene is left open where the match is weak. Expanded clones are given a class, and other clones once, few, many or no size at all.

j_gene	d_gene	abundance	v_gene	CDR3nt	CDR3aa
TRBJ2-5	-	-	TRBV11-2	TGTGCCAGCAGCTTAGGCAATGTTCAAGAGACCCAGTACTTC	CASSLGNVQETQYF
TRBJ2-5	-	few	TRBV7-9	TGTGCCACCGGCGCGGGGAGTTATCTAGAGACCCAGTACTTC	CATGAGSYLETQYF
TRBJ1-4	-	few	TRBV16	TGTGCCAGCAGCCAATGGAGGGAGGCTGAAAAACTGTTTTTT	CASSQWREAEKLFF
TRBJ1-2	-	-	TRBV6-1	TGTGCCCTTAGGGGGTTCCTCTATGGCTACACCTTC	CALRGFLYGYTF
TRBJ2-1	-	-	TRBV27	TGTGCCAGCAGTCACCGGACTTCCTACAATGAGCAGTTCTTC	CASSHRTSYNEQFF
TRBJ1-4	-	many	TRBV4-1	TGCGCCAGCAGCCAAGATCCGGGGTGGGGGTCTAATGAAAAACTGTTTTTT	CASSQDPGWGSNEKLFF
TRBJ2-5	TRBD2	-	TRBV5-1	TGCGCCAGCAGCCCGGGACTAGCGGGAATTGAGACCCAGTACTTC	CASSPGLAGIETQYF
TRBJ2-2	-	-	TRBV27	TGTGCCAGCAGTAACTTGGGCGGGGAGCTGTTTTTT	CASSNLGGELFF
TRBJ2-5	TRBD1	-	TRBV29-1	TGCAGCGCCACAAGGGGGCTCCAAGAGACCCAGTACTTC	CSATRGLQETQYF
TRBJ2-1	-	many	TRBV7-8	TGTGCCAGCAGCCTTACCCCTAGCACAAGCTCCTACAATGAGCAGTTCTTC	CASSLTPSTSSYNEQFF
TRBJ1-1	-	-	TRBV14	TGTGCCAGCAGTCTCGGTCCCGATGGAGCTTTCTTT	CASSLGPDGAFF
TRBJ1-6	-	-	TRBV12-3/TRBV12-4	TGTGCCAGCAGGGCCTATAATTCACCCCTCCACTTT	CASRAYNSPLHF
TRBJ2-5	-	-	TRBV20-1	TGCAGTGCAGCAGGGTCGGAGACCCAGTACTTC	CSAAGSETQYF
TRBJ2-1	-	-	TRBV20-1	TGCAGTGCTAGAGCTGGGACGCGGCCCTACAATGAGCAGTTCTTC	CSARAGTRPYNEQFF
TRBJ2-3	TRBD2	few	TRBV24-1	TGTGCCACCAGTGACCCCGGCGGGAGGGGAGGAACAGATACGCAGTATTTT	CATSDPGGRGGTDTQYF
TRBJ1-6	-	many	TRBV7-8	TGTGCCAGCAGCTTAGACAGGGCCTATAATTCACCCCTCCACTTT	CASSLDRAYNSPLHF